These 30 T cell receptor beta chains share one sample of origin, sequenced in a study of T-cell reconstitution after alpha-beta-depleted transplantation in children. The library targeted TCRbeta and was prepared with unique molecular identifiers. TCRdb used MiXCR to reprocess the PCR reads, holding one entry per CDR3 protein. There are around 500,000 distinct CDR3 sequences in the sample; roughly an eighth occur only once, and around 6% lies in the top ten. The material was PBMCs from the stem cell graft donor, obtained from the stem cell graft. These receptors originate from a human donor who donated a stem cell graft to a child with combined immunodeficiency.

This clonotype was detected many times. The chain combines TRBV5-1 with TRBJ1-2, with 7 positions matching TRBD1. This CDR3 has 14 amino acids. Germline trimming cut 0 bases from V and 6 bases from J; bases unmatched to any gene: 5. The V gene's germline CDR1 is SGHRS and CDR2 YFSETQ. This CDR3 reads CASSLDTGDDGYTF. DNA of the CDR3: TGCGCCAGCAGCTTGGATACAGGGGATGATGGCTACACCTTC.

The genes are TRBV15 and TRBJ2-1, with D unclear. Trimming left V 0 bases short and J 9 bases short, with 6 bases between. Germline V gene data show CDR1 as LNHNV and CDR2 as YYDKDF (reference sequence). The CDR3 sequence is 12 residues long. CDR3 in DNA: TGTGCCACCAGCAGAGATGCTGGTGAGCAGTTCTTC. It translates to CATSRDAGEQFF.

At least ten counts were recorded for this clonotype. The CDR3 protein is CASSSLGPDRYNEQFF. Here the CDR3 DNA reads TGTGCCAGCTCGAGTCTTGGGCCAGACCGCTACAATGAGCAGTTCTTC. V is TRBV25-1 and J is TRBJ2-1; D is uncertain. Trimming shortened V by 8 bases and J by 3 bases, and 20 bases separated the two germline ends. The CDR3 contains 16 residues. The germline V gene encodes CDR1 MGHDK and CDR2 SYGVNS.

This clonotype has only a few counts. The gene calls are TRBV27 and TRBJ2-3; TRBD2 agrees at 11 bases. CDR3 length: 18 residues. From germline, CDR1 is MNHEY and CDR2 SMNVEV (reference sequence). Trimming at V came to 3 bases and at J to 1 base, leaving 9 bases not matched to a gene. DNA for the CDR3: TGTGCCAGCAGTTTTCTAGGACTAGCGGGTGAAGGCACAGATACGCAGTATTTT. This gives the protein CASSFLGLAGEGTDTQYF.

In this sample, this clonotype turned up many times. The CDR3 is CASSQGSGTNTGELFF. CDR3 coding DNA: TGCGCCAGCAGCCAAGGTAGCGGGACGAACACCGGGGAGCTGTTTTTT. The V call is TRBV4-1, the J call TRBJ2-2, with 8 bases that match TRBD2. Germline CDR1 is MGHRA and CDR2 is YSYEKL. J was trimmed by 0 bases and V by 1 base; bases with no gene match: 1. CDR3 length: 16 amino acids.

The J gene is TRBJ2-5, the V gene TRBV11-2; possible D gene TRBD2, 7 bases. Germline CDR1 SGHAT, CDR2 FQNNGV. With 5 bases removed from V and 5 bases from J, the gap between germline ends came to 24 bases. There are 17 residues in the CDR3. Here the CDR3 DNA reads TGTGCCAGCAGCCTACCGGAGGGGGGGGGGCTCGGGGAGACCCAGTACTTC. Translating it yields CASSLPEGGGLGETQYF.

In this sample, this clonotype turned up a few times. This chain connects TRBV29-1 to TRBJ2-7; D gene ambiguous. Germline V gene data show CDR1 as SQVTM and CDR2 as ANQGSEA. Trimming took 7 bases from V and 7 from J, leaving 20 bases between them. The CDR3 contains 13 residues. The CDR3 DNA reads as TGCAGCGCCGCTGGAAGGCTCAAAGTAGAGCAGTACTTC. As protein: CSAAGRLKVEQYF.

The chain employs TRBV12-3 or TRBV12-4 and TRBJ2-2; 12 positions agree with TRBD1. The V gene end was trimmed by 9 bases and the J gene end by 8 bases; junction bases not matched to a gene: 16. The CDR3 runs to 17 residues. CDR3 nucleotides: TGTGCCAGTTTACGGGACAGGGGGCTTCGAACACCGGGGGAGCTGTTTTTT. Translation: CASLRDRGLRTPGELFF.

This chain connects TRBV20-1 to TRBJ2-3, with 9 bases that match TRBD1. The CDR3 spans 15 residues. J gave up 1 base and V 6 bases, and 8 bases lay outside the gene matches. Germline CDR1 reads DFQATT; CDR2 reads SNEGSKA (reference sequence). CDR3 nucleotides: TGCAGTGCAGAACAGGGACAGGGAGGCACAGATACGCAGTATTTT. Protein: CSAEQGQGGTDTQYF.

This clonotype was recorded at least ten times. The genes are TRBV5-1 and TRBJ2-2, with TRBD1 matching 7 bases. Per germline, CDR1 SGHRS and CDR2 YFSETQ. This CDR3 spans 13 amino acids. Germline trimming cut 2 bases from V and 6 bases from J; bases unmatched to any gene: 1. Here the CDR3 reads CASSFTGAGELFF. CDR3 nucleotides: TGCGCCAGCAGCTTTACAGGGGCCGGGGAGCTGTTTTTT.

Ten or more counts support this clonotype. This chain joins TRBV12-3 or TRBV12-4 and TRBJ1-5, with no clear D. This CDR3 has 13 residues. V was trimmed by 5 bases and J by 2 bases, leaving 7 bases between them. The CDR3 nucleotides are TGTGCCAGCAGTCCGGGTCGCAATCAGCCCCAGCATTTT. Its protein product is CASSPGRNQPQHF.

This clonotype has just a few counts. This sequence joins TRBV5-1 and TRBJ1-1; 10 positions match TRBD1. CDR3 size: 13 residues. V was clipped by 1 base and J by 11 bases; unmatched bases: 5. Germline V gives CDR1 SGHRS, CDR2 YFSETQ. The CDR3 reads CASSLPGTGEAFF. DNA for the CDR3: TGCGCCAGCAGCTTGCCCGGGACAGGGGAGGCTTTCTTT.

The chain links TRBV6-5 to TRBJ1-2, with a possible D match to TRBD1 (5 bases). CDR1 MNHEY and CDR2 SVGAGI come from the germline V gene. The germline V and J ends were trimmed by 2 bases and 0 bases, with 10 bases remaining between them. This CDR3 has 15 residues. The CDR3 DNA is TGTGCCAGCAGTTACGGGGCCAAGGCTAACTATGGCTACACCTTC. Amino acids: CASSYGAKANYGYTF.

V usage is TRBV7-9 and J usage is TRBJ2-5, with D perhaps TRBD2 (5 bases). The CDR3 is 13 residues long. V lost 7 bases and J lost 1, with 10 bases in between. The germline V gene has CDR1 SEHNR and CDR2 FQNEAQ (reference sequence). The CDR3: CASNSGFQETQYF. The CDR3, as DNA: TGTGCCAGCAACAGCGGCTTCCAAGAGACCCAGTACTTC.

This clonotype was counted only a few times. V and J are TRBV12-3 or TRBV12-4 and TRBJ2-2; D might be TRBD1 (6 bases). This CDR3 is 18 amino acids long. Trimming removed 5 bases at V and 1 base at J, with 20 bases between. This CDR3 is CASSLPAGAAENTGELFF. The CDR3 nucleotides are TGTGCCAGCAGTCTGCCGGCAGGGGCCGCGGAGAACACCGGGGAGCTGTTTTTT.

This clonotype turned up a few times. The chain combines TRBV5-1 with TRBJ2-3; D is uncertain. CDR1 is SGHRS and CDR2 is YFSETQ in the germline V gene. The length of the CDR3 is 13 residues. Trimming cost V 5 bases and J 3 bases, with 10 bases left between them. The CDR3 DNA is TGCGCCAGCAGGGTAGGGTGGACAGATACGCAGTATTTT. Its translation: CASRVGWTDTQYF.

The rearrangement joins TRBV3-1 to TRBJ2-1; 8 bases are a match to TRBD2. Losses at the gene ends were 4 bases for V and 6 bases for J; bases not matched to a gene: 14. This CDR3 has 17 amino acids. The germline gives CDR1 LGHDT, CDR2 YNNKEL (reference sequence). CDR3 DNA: TGTGCCAGCAGCCGTCCGGGACTAGGGTTGAGGGCCAATGAGCAGTTCTTC. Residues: CASSRPGLGLRANEQFF.

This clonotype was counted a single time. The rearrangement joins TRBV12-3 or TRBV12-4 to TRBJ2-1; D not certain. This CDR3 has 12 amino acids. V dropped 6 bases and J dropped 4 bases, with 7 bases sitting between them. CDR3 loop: CASRPGYNEQFF. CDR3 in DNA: TGTGCCAGCAGGCCAGGTTACAATGAGCAGTTCTTC.

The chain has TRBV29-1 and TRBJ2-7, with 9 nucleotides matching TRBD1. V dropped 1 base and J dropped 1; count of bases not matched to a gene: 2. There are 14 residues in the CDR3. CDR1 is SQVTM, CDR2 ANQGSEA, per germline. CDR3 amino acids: CSVEGDRESYEQYF. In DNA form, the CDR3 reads TGCAGCGTTGAAGGGGACAGGGAATCCTACGAGCAGTACTTC.

CDR3 DNA: TGTGCCAGCAAGGGCCGCTATGTTGCAACTAATGAAAAACTGTTTTTT. It yields the protein CASKGRYVATNEKLFF. V usage is TRBV6-2 or TRBV6-3 and J usage is TRBJ1-4; D unclear. The CDR3 is 16 residues long. Per germline, CDR1 MNHEY and CDR2 SVGEGT. With 7 bases removed from V and 0 bases from J, the gap between germline ends came to 15 bases.

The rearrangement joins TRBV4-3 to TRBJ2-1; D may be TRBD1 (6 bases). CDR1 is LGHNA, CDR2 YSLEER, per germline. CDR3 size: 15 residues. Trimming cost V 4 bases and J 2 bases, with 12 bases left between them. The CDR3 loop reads CASSPYRTAYNEQFF. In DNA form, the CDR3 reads TGCGCCAGCAGCCCCTACAGGACAGCCTACAATGAGCAGTTCTTC.

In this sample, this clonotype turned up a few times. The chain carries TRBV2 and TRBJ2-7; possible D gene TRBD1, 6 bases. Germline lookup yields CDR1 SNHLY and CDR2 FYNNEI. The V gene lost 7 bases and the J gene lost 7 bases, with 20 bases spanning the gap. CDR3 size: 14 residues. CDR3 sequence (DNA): TGTGCCAGCACCCCGGGGACAACGGTTGGGGAGCAGTACTTC. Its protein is CASTPGTTVGEQYF.

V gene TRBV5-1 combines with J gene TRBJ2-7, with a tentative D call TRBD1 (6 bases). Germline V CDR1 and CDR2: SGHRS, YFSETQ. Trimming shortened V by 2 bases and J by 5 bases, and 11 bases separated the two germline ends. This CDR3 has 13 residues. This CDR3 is CASSLQGANEQYF. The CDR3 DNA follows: TGCGCCAGCAGCTTACAGGGAGCCAACGAGCAGTACTTC.

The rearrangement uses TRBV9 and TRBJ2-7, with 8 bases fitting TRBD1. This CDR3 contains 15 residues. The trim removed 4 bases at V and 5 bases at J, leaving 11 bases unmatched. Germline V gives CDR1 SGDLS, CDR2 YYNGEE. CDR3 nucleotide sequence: TGTGCCAGCAGCATGCGGGGTCAGGGGGCGGACGAGCAGTACTTC. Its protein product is CASSMRGQGADEQYF.

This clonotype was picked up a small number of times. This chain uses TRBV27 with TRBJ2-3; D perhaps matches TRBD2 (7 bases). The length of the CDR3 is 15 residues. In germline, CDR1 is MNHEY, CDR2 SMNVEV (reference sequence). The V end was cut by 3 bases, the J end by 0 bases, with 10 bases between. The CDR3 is CASSLKGGSTDTQYF. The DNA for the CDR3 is TGTGCCAGCAGTTTGAAGGGGGGGAGCACAGATACGCAGTATTTT.

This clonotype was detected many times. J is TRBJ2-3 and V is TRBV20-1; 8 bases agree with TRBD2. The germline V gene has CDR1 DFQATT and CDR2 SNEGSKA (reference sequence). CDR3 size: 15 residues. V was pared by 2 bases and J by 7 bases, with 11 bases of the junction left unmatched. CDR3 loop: CSARNSGMGGNTQYF. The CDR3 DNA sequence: TGCAGTGCTAGAAATAGCGGGATGGGCGGGAATACGCAGTATTTT.

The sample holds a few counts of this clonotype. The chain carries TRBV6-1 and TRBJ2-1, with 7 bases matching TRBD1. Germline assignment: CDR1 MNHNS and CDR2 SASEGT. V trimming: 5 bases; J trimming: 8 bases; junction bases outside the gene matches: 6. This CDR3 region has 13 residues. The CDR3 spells CASSPNTGDEQFF. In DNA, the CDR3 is TGTGCCAGCAGTCCCAACACAGGGGATGAGCAGTTCTTC.

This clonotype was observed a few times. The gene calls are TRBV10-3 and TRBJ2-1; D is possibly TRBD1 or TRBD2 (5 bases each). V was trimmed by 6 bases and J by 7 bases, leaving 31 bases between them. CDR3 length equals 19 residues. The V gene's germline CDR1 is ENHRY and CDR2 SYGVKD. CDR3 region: CAISFKPRTPGPSENEQFF. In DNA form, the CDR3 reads TGTGCCATCAGCTTCAAACCAAGAACCCCGGGACCCAGCGAAAATGAGCAGTTCTTC.

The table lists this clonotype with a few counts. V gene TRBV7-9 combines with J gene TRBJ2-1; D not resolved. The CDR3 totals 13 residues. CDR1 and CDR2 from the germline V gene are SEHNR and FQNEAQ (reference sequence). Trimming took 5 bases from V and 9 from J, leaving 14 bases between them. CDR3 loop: CASSPPRLPEQFF. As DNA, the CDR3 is TGTGCCAGCAGCCCCCCCAGACTCCCTGAGCAGTTCTTC.

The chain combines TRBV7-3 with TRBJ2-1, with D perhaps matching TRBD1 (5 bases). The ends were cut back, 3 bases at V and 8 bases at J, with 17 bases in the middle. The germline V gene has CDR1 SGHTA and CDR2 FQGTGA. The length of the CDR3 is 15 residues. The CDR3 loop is CASSFFPQGADEQFF. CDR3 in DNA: TGTGCCAGCAGCTTCTTTCCTCAGGGTGCTGATGAGCAGTTCTTC.